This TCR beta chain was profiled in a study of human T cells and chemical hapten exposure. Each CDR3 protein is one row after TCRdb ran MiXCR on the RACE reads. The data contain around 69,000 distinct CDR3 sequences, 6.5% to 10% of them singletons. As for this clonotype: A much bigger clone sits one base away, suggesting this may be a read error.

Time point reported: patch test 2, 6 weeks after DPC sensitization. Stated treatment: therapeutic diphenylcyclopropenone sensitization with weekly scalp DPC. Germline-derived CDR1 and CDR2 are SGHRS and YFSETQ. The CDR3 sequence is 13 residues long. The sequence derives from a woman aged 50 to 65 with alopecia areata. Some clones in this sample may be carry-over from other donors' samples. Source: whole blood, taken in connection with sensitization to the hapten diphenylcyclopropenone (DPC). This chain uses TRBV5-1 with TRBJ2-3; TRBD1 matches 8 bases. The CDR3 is CASSPGGTDAQYF. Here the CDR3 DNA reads TGCGCCAGCAGCCCAGGGGGCACAGATGCGCAGTATTTT.